This TCR beta chain was profiled in a study of cytomegalovirus exposure and HLA in healthy donors. In the study overall: Around 80 million unique TCR sequences came from HLA-typed donors in an early release.

Looked up from germline, CDR1 is MNHNS and CDR2 is SASEGT. V lost 2 bases to trimming and J lost 3 bases, with 14 bases between them. The length of the CDR3 is 15 residues. PCR amplification relied on 60 Vbeta primers (plus 13 Jbeta primers). TCRdb keeps only in-frame clones here, not all; method: immunoSEQ multiplex PCR. This table has under 200,000 clones, around 80% appearing once. Sequencing was performed on PBMCs. The chain couples TRBV6-1 to TRBJ2-7; tentatively, D is TRBD2 (6 bases). The sequence was obtained from a woman aged 35 to 49 in good health and CMV-seronegative. CDR3 coding DNA: TGTGCCAGCAGTGAAAGGGAAGTAGCGGTCTACGAGCAGTACTTC. It codes for CASSEREVAVYEQYF.